The T cell receptor (beta chain) under discussion was sequenced for a study of T cell responses to AZD1222 COVID-19 vaccine. Regarding the study as a whole: None of the repertoires were sampled until the peak T cell response had passed. Seropositivity was recorded at baseline in only six AZD1222 recipients.

This CDR3 has 11 amino acids. Germline loops: CDR1 MNHEY, CDR2 SVGEGT. Trimming took 3 bases from V and 10 from J, leaving 4 bases between them. A word on this clone: The antigen is unknown.

This table comes from immunoSEQ multiplex PCR, and its TCRdb copy is limited to in-frame clones, with some not included. The table lists 90,000 to 95,000 clones, approximately 90% of them singletons. The chain recombines TRBV6-2 or TRBV6-3 with TRBJ1-6, with unresolved D. Specimen: peripheral blood, collected on day 0 of AZD1222 vaccination. This clonotype was sampled from an adult in good health. DNA for the CDR3: TGTGCCAGCAGTTATTACTCACCCCTCCACTTT. It translates to CASSYYSPLHF.